This TCR beta chain was obtained from a study of identical twins. Only a few counts were recorded for this clonotype. TCRdb analysed the 5' RACE reads with MiXCR anew, one entry per CDR3 protein. The sample yields some 330,000 distinct CDR3 sequences, around 9.7% seen once. The V end was cut by 6 bases, the J end by 3 bases, with 12 bases between. This CDR3 has 14 amino acids. Germline V gene data show CDR1 as SGHNT and CDR2 as YENEEA. The sequenced sample was naive T cells sorted from blood. The gene calls are TRBV11-3 and TRBJ2-1; D remains unclear. The clonotype originates from a woman in her fifties or sixties in good health. The CDR3 sequence is CASRLEPSYNEQFF. The DNA for the CDR3 is TGTGCCAGCAGGTTGGAACCCAGCTACAATGAGCAGTTCTTC.